This T cell receptor (beta chain) was sequenced for a study of T cell clusters in autoimmune cytopenias. Per the germline V gene, CDR1 is DFQATT and CDR2 is SNEGSKA (reference sequence). The CDR3 loop spans 15 amino acids. One tube held mixed TRB-A and TRB-B primer pools for touch-down PCR. Using the multiplex PCR reads, TCRdb records one entry per CDR3 protein without DNA. The repertoire table contains around 11,000 distinct CDR3 sequences. TRB was amplified from roughly 270 ng of peripheral blood genomic DNA per sample. The same sample was also studied in work on T cell repertoires in aging, cancer and after chemotherapy.

Sequencing was done on a sample of peripheral blood. The TCR sequence derives from a human donor in good health. The rearrangement uses TRBV20-1 and TRBJ2-4; TCRdb's D call, TRBD2, is unchecked because there is no DNA. The CDR3: CSAQSAGGASDIQYF.